A single sample gave rise to the 24 T cell receptor beta chains below, sequenced in a study of beta chain features in type 1 diabetes. Expressed TCRB transcripts were sequenced after all isolated RNA was converted to cDNA. TCRdb's copy holds only in-frame clones and misses some; the assay was immunoSEQ multiplex PCR. Found here are 250,000 to 350,000 clones, 14% of them singletons; the top ten hold about 6.7%. Sequencing used central memory CD4+ T cells from blood. These receptors were collected from a man aged 25 to 40 in good health.

This clone was seen more than once but under ten times. The chain is built from TRBV7-2 and TRBJ2-4, with TRBD2 matching over 12 bases. The germline V gene has CDR1 SGHTA and CDR2 FQGNSA. V lost 5 bases and J lost 4; bases outside the gene matches: 6. This CDR3 is built from 16 residues. The CDR3 DNA sequence: TGTGCCAGCAGCGCTAGCGGGGGGGCCTCTAAAAACATTCAGTACTTC. Protein sequence: CASSASGGASKNIQYF.

The CDR3 DNA sequence: TGTGCCAGCAGTTCCCGGGGAAAGGGTCACTATGGCTACACCTTC. Translation gives CASSSRGKGHYGYTF. V is TRBV6-1 and J is TRBJ1-2; D ambiguous. The CDR3 totals 15 residues. The germline V and J ends were trimmed by 5 bases and 3 bases, with 16 bases remaining between them. Germline V gene lookup returns CDR1 MNHNS and CDR2 SASEGT.

This clone was seen a few times. The V call is TRBV27, the J call TRBJ2-3, with a tentative D call TRBD1 (5 bases). The CDR3 is 15 amino acids. V was clipped by 2 bases and J by 3 bases, with 12 bases between them. The V gene's germline CDR1 is MNHEY and CDR2 SMNVEV (reference sequence). In nucleotides, the CDR3 is TGTGCCAGCAGTTTAATTAAACGACAGACAGATACGCAGTATTTT. It yields the protein CASSLIKRQTDTQYF.

This clone was counted only a few times. The CDR3 nucleotides are TGTGCCAGCAGCTCGGGGGCGTTATATGGCTACACCTTC. Translation: CASSSGALYGYTF. The V and J genes are TRBV4-2 and TRBJ1-2, with D perhaps matching TRBD1 (6 bases). The germline CDR1 and CDR2 sequences are LGHNA and YNFKEQ. Trimming stripped 5 bases from V and 5 bases from J, with 12 bases between. This CDR3 comprises 13 residues.

The CDR3 is CASSQGPTDTQYF. In DNA form, the CDR3 reads TGTGCCAGCAGCCAGGGACCCACGGATACGCAGTATTTT. The V call is TRBV9, the J call TRBJ2-3; perhaps D is TRBD1 or TRBD2 (5 bases each). The V gene lost 4 bases and the J gene lost 6 bases, with 12 bases spanning the gap. The CDR3 contains 13 residues. Germline CDR1 and CDR2: SGDLS and YYNGEE.

There are a few counts of this clone. This chain links TRBV7-2 with TRBJ2-4; D call uncertain. The germline V gene has CDR1 SGHTA and CDR2 FQGNSA. With 3 bases removed from V and 0 bases from J, the gap between germline ends came to 6 bases. The CDR3 runs to 14 residues. CDR3 residues: CASSLSRAKNIQYF. The CDR3 DNA reads as TGTGCCAGCAGCTTGTCCCGAGCCAAAAACATTCAGTACTTC.

This clone was seen repeatedly, ten times or more. The chain links TRBV2 to TRBJ1-2; D is ambiguous. The length of the CDR3 is 12 residues. V was pared by 1 base and J by 2 bases, with 2 bases between. CDR1 is SNHLY, CDR2 FYNNEI, per germline. The CDR3 coding sequence is TGTGCCAGCAGTGAAGTCAACTATGGCTACACCTTC. The encoded protein is CASSEVNYGYTF. Variable domain in full (rest from reference TRBV2 and TRBJ1-2): EPEVTQTPSHQVTQMGQEVILRCVPISNHLYFYWYRQILGQKVEFLVSFYNNEISEKSEIFDDQFSVERPDGSNFTLKIRSTKLEDSAMYFCASSEVNYGYTFGSGTRLTVV.

This clone was picked up a small number of times. This rearrangement joins TRBV7-9 to TRBJ1-1, with D possibly being TRBD1 (5 bases). The CDR3 runs 19 residues. The germline V gene has CDR1 SEHNR and CDR2 FQNEAQ (reference sequence). V was clipped by 5 bases and J by 2 bases, with 27 bases between them. CDR3 sequence (DNA): TGTGCCAGCAGCCTCCCCGTGGCTCGGGGGGGTGACGGAAACACTGAAGCTTTCTTT. The encoded protein is CASSLPVARGGDGNTEAFF.

This clone was observed a handful of times. This chain joins TRBV10-2 and TRBJ2-1, with 9 bases lining up with TRBD2. The germline V gene encodes CDR1 WSHSY and CDR2 SAAADI. The CDR3 is 15 amino acids. The V gene end was trimmed by 5 bases and the J gene end by 0 bases; junction bases not matched to a gene: 2. In nucleotides, the CDR3 is TGCGCCAGCAGTCCACTAGCGGGCTCCTACAATGAGCAGTTCTTC. Amino acids: CASSPLAGSYNEQFF.

J is TRBJ2-7 and V is TRBV5-3; D gene ambiguous. TRBV5-3 qualifies as an ORF whose function is uncertain. The CDR3 loop spans 13 amino acids. The V end lost 0 bases, the J end lost 3 bases, and 7 bases lay between the germline ends. This chain's CDR3 is CARSLGPSYEQYV. The CDR3 bases are TGTGCCAGAAGCTTGGGACCTAGCTACGAGCAGTACGTC.

The chain carries TRBV5-5 and TRBJ1-6, with D possibly being TRBD1 (5 bases). The germline gives CDR1 SGHKS, CDR2 YYEKEE (reference sequence). Trimming stripped 4 bases from V and 5 bases from J, with 13 bases between. The CDR3 is 15 amino acids. Here the CDR3 reads CASSETGTNNSPLHF. The CDR3 DNA reads TGTGCCAGCAGCGAAACCGGGACGAATAATTCACCCCTCCACTTT.

In regard to this clone: Other nucleotide sequences in the sample specify the same CDR3. CDR3 amino acids: CASSLVYNEQFF. In DNA, the CDR3 is TGTGCCAGCAGCTTAGTCTACAATGAGCAGTTCTTC. V gene TRBV5-6 combines with J gene TRBJ2-1; no definite D call. V was trimmed by 2 bases and J by 3 bases, leaving 3 bases between them. This CDR3 region has 12 residues. Germline V gene data show CDR1 as SGHDT and CDR2 as YYEEEE.

The chain combines TRBV25-1 with TRBJ2-7; TRBD2 might be the D (7 bases). Trimming removed 3 bases at V and 3 bases at J, with 9 bases between. From germline, CDR1 is MGHDK and CDR2 SYGVNS. This CDR3 has 13 amino acids. CDR3 loop: CASSDGGRYEQYF. In DNA form, the CDR3 reads TGTGCCAGCAGTGACGGGGGGCGCTACGAGCAGTACTTC.

The chain carries TRBV18 and TRBJ2-1; the match to TRBD2 covers 9 bases. Germline V gene lookup returns CDR1 KGHSH and CDR2 LQKENI. The CDR3 extends over 16 amino acids. The trim removed 4 bases at V and 5 bases at J, leaving 9 bases unmatched. CDR3 amino acids: CASSLFSSGSHNEQFF. As DNA, the CDR3 is TGTGCCAGCTCACTCTTCAGTAGCGGGAGTCACAATGAGCAGTTCTTC.

V gene TRBV7-2 combines with J gene TRBJ2-5, with D possibly being TRBD1 (6 bases). This CDR3 has 15 residues. CDR1 is SGHTA, CDR2 FQGNSA, per germline. Trimming took off 7 bases at V and 5 bases at J, with 20 bases between the two ends. The CDR3 DNA reads as TGTGCCAGCAAGGGGGAGCGCCTTACGGGGGAGACCCAGTACTTC. The encoded protein is CASKGERLTGETQYF. The variable domain in full, completed from reference TRBV7-2 and TRBJ2-5, reads GAGVSQSPSNKVTEKGKDVELRCDPISGHTALYWYRQSLGQGLEFLIYFQGNSAPDKSGLPSDRFSAERTGGSVSTLTIQRTQQEDSAVYLCASKGERLTGETQYFGPGTRLLVL.

This clone was seen a few times. Distinct nucleotide sequences in the sample also encode this CDR3. The rearrangement uses TRBV18 and TRBJ1-1; D gene unclear. CDR3 length: 13 residues. Trimming removed 6 bases at V and 1 base at J, with 9 bases between. Germline CDR1 and CDR2: KGHSH and LQKENI. CDR3 nucleotide sequence: TGTGCCAGCTCGGGTAGTGGGAACACTGAAGCTTTCTTT. The encoded protein is CASSGSGNTEAFF. The whole variable domain, remainder taken from reference TRBV18 and TRBJ1-1, is NAGVMQNPRHLVRRRGQEARLRCSPMKGHSHVYWYRQLPEEGLKFMVYLQKENIIDESGMPKERFSAEFPKEGPSILRIQQVVRGDSAAYFCASSGSGNTEAFFGQGTRLTVV.

This clone turned up a few times. The chain links TRBV5-4 to TRBJ1-4; TRBD1 matches at 12 bases. Germline CDR1 and CDR2: SGHNT and YYREEE (reference sequence). This CDR3 is built from 16 residues. V was pared by 4 bases and J by 8 bases, with 9 bases of the junction left unmatched. In DNA form, the CDR3 reads TGTGCCAGCAGCACGGGACAGGGGGCGAGAAGGGAAAAACTGTTTTTT. Its protein product is CASSTGQGARREKLFF.

This clone was counted only a few times. J is TRBJ1-3 and V is TRBV30; D might be TRBD1 (5 bases). The germline V gene encodes CDR1 GTSNPN and CDR2 SVGIG (reference sequence). The CDR3 runs 13 residues. V was pared by 2 bases and J by 10 bases, with 15 bases between. CDR3 sequence (DNA): TGTGCCTGGAGTTCCCCAGGGAGCGGGACCATATATTTT. Translating gives CAWSSPGSGTIYF.

This clone was counted a few times. V usage is TRBV7-2 and J usage is TRBJ1-1; 7 nucleotides match TRBD1. The length of the CDR3 is 16 residues. CDR1 and CDR2 (germline): SGHTA, FQGNSA. V lost 2 bases, J lost 0 bases, and 6 bases stayed unmatched. The CDR3: CASSLLQGSMNTEAFF. DNA for the CDR3: TGTGCCAGCAGCTTATTACAGGGGTCCATGAACACTGAAGCTTTCTTT.

There are many counts of this clone. The CDR3 is CASSQRTGQKGETQYF. The DNA of the CDR3 is TGTGCCAGCAGCCAGCGGACAGGTCAAAAGGGGGAGACCCAGTACTTC. The genes are TRBV7-7 and TRBJ2-5, with 7 bases fitting TRBD1. The CDR3 contains 16 residues. V shed 5 bases and J 5 bases; nucleotides not matched to a gene: 14. Germline loops: CDR1 SSHAT, CDR2 FNYEAQ (reference sequence).

This clone was observed a handful of times. Here the CDR3 DNA reads TGTGCCAGCAGCTCCCTGGGACTAGCGTTCCCCGATGAGCAGTTCTTC. Translation: CASSSLGLAFPDEQFF. This chain connects TRBV7-2 to TRBJ2-1, with 10 positions matching TRBD2. The CDR3 consists of 16 residues. CDR1 is SGHTA, CDR2 FQGNSA, per germline. V lost 4 bases to trimming and J lost 8 bases; unmatched junction nucleotides: 11.

This clone was seen at least ten times. This chain connects TRBV7-2 to TRBJ2-4; D gene uncertain. Germline V gene sequence: CDR1 SGHTA, CDR2 FQGNSA. The CDR3 extends over 13 amino acids. Between the trimmed V and J ends, which lost 0 bases and 5 bases, there was a span of 5 bases. As DNA, the CDR3 is TGTGCCAGCAGCTTAGCGTCCCAAAACATTCAGTACTTC. As protein: CASSLASQNIQYF.

The rearrangement links TRBV11-2 to TRBJ1-6; 7 bases line up with TRBD1. From germline, CDR1 is SGHAT and CDR2 FQNNGV. V was clipped by 5 bases and J by 0 bases; unmatched bases: 10. This CDR3 region has 18 residues. CDR3 in DNA: TGTGCCAGCAGCGTAAGACGACAGGGAAACTCCTATAATTCACCCCTCCACTTT. This translates into CASSVRRQGNSYNSPLHF.

This clone was recorded a few times. The chain joins TRBV29-1 to TRBJ1-1, with TRBD1 as a possible D gene (6 bases). Trimming pared 7 bases from V and 5 bases from J, leaving 11 bases between. The V gene's germline CDR1 is SQVTM and CDR2 ANQGSEA. The CDR3 has 11 amino acids. The DNA of the CDR3 is TGCAGCGCATACAGGGTGACTGAAGCTTTCTTT. Protein product: CSAYRVTEAFF.